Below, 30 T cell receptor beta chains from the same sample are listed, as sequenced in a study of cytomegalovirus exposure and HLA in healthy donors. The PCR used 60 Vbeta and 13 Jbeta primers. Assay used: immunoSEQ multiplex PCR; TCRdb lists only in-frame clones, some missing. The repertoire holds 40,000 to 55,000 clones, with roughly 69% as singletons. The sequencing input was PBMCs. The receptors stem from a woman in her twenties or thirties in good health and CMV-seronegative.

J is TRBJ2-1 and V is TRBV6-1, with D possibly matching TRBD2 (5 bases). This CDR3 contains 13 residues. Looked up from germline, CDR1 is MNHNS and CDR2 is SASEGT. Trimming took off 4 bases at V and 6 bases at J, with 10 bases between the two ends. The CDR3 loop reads CASSGAGRNEQFF. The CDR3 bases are TGTGCCAGCAGTGGGGCGGGTCGCAATGAGCAGTTCTTC.

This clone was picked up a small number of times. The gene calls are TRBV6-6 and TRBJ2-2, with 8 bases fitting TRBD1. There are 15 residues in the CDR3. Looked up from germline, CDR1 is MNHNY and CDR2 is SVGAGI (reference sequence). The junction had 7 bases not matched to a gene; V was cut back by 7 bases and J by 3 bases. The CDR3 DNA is TGTGCCAGCACCGCGGGACAGGAAGACACCGGGGAGCTGTTTTTT. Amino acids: CASTAGQEDTGELFF.

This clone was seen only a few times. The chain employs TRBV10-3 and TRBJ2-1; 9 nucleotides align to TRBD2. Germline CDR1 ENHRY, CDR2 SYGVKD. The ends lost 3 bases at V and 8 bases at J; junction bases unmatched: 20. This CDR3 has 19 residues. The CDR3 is CAISEPSRGVEREDDEQFF. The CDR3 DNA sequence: TGTGCCATCAGTGAACCTTCTCGAGGGGTCGAGCGGGAGGATGATGAGCAGTTCTTC.

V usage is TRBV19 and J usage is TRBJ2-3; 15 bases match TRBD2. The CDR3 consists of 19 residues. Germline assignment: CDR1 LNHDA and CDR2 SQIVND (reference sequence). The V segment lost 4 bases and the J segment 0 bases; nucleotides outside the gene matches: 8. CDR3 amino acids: CASSTHLGTSGRSTDTQYF. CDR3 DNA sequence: TGTGCCAGTAGTACCCACCTCGGGACTAGCGGGAGGAGCACAGATACGCAGTATTTT.

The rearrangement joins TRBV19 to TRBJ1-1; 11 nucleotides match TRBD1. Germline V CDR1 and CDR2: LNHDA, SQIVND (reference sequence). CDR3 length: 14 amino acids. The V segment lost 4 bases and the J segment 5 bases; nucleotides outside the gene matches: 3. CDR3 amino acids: CASSRDRGDTEAFF. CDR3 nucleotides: TGTGCCAGTAGTAGGGACAGGGGGGATACTGAAGCTTTCTTT.

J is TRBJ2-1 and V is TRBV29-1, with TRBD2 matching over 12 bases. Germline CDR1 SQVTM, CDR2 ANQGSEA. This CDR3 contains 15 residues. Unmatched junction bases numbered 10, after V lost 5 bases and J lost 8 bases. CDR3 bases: TGCAGCGTTTTACCAGCTAGCGGGGGGGCTGATGAGCAGTTCTTC. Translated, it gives CSVLPASGGADEQFF.

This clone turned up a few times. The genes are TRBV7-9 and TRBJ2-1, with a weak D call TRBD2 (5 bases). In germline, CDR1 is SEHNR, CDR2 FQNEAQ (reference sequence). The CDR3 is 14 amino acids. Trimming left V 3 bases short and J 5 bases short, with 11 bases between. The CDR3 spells CASSFGLANNEQFF. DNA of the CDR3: TGTGCCAGCAGCTTTGGGCTAGCCAACAATGAGCAGTTCTTC.

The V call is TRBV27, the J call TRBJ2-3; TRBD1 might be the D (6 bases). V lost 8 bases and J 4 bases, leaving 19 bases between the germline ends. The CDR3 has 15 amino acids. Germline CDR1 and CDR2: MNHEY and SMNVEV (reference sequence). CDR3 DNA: TGTGCCAGCGCCCTCCTGGGGAAGGGGGCAGATACGCAGTATTTT. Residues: CASALLGKGADTQYF.

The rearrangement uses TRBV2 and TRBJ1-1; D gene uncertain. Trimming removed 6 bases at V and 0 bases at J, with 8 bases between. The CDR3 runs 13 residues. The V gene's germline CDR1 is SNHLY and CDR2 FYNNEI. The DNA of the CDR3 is TGTGCCAGCAGGTTCAGGCTGAACACTGAAGCTTTCTTT. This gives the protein CASRFRLNTEAFF.

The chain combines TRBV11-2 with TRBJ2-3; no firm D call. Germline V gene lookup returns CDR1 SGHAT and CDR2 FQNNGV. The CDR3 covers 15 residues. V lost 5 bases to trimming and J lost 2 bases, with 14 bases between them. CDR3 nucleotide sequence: TGTGCCAGCAGCCCTAGTAGAGTGCTCACAGATACGCAGTATTTT. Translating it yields CASSPSRVLTDTQYF.

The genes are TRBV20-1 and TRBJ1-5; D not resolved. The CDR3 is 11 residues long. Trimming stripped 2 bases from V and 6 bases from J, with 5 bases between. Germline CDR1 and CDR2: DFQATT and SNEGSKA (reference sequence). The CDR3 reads CSARTPQPQHF. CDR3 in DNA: TGCAGTGCTAGAACTCCTCAGCCCCAGCATTTT.

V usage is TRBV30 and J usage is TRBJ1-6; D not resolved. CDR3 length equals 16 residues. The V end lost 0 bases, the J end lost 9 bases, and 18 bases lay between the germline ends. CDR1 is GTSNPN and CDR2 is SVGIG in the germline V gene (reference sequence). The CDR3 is CAWSVPTEGRGSPLHF. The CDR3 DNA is TGTGCCTGGAGTGTCCCTACAGAGGGTCGGGGTTCACCCCTCCACTTT. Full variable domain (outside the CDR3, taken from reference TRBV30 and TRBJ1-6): SQTIHQWPATLVQPVGSPLSLECTVEGTSNPNLYWYRQAAGRGLQLLFYSVGIGQISSEVPQNLSASRPQDRQFILSSKKLLLSDSGFYLCAWSVPTEGRGSPLHFGNGTRLTVT.

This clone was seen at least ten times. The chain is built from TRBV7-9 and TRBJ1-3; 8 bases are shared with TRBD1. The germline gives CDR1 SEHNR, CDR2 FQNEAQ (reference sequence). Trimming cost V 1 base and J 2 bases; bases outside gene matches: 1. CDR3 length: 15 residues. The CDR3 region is CASSLETGAGNTIYF. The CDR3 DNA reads TGTGCCAGCAGCTTAGAGACAGGGGCTGGAAACACCATATATTTT.

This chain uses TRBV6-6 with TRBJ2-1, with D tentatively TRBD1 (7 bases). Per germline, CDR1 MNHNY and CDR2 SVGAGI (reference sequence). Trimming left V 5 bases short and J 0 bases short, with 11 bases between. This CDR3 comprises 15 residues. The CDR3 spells CASSLRGDSYNEQFF. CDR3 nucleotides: TGTGCCAGCAGTCTCAGGGGGGACTCCTACAATGAGCAGTTCTTC.

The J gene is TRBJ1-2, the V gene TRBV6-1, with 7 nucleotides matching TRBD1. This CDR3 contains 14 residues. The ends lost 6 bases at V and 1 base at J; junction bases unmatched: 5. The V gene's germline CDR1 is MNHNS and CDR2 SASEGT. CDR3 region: CASSVDRDNYGYTF. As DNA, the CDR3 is TGTGCCAGCAGCGTAGACAGGGATAACTATGGCTACACCTTC.

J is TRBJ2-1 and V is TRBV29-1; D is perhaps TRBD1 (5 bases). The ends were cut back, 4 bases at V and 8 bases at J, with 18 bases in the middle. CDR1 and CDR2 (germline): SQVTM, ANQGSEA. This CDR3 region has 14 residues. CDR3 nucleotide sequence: TGCAGCGTTGGCTTGTTCCAGGGTGGGGATGAGCAGTTCTTC. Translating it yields CSVGLFQGGDEQFF.

The chain's CDR3 is CASSSRTGRNSPLHF. The CDR3 DNA sequence: TGTGCCAGCAGCTCGCGGACAGGGCGGAATTCACCCCTCCACTTT. The J gene is TRBJ1-6, the V gene TRBV7-2; 8 bases agree with TRBD1. After removal of 4 bases from V and 7 bases from J, the junction contained 6 bases not matched to a gene. CDR3 length equals 15 residues. Germline V gives CDR1 SGHTA, CDR2 FQGNSA.

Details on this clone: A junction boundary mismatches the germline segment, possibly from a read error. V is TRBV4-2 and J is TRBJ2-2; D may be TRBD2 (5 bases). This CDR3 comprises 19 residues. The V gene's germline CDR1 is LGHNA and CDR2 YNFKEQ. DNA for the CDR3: TGTGCCAGCAGCCAAGAAGTAAGGATGAGCGGATGGAACAGCGGGGAGCTGTTTTTT. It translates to CASSQEVRMSGWNSGELFF.

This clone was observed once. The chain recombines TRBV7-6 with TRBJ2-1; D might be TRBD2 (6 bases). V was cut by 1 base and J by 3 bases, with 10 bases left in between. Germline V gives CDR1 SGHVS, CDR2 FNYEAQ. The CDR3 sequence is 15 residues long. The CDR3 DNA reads TGTGCCAGCAGCTTAGGGGCGGGGAGCTACAATGAGCAGTTCTTC. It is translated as CASSLGAGSYNEQFF.

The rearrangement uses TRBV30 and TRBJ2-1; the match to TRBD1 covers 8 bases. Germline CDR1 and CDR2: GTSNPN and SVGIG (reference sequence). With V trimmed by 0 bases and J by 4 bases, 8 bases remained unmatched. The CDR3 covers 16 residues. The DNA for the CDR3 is TGTGCCTGGAGTGTATCATGGAGACAGGGGTACAATGAGCAGTTCTTC. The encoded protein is CAWSVSWRQGYNEQFF.

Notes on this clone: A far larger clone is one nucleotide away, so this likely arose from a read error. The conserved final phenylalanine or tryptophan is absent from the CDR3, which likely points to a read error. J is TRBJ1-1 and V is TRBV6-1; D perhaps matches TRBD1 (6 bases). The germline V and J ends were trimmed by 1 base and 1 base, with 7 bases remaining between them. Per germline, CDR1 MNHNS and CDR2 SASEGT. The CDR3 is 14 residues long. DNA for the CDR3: TGTGCCAGCAGTGAAGGGACAGAGAACACTGAAGCTTTCTTG. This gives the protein CASSEGTENTEAFL.

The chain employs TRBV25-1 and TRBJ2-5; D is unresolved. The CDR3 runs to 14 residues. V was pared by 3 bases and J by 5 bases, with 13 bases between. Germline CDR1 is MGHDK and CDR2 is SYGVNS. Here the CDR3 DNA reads TGTGCCAGCAGTGACAGTCCGGGTTTGGAGACCCAGTACTTC. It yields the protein CASSDSPGLETQYF.

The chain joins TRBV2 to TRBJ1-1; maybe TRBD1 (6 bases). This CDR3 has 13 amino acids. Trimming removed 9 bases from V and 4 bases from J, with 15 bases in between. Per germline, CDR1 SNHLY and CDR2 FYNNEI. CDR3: CARGPLRGTEAFF. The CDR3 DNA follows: TGTGCCAGGGGACCCCTCAGGGGCACTGAAGCTTTCTTT.

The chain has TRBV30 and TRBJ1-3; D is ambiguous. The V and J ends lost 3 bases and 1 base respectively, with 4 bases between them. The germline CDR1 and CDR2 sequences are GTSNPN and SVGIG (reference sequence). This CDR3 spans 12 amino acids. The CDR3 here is CAWSRSGNTIYF. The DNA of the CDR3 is TGTGCCTGGAGCAGGTCTGGAAACACCATATATTTT.

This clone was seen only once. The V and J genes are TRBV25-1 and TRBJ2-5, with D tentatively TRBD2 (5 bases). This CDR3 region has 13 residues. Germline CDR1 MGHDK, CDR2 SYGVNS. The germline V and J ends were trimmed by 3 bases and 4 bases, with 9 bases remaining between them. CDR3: CASSEGSAETQYF. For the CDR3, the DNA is TGTGCCAGCAGTGAGGGGAGCGCAGAGACCCAGTACTTC.

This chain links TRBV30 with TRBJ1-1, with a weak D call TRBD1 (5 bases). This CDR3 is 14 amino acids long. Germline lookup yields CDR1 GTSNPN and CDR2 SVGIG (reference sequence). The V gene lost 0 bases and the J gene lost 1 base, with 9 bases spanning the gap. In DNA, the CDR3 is TGTGCCTGGAGTGTAGGGCAGGGGAACACTGAAGCTTTCTTT. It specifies CAWSVGQGNTEAFF.

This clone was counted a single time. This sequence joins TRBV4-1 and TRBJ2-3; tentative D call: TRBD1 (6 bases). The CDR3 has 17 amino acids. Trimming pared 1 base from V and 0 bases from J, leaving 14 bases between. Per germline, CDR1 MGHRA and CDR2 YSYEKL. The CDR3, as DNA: TGCGCCAGCAGCCAAGTCCTCAGGGGCCAGAGCACAGATACGCAGTATTTT. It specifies CASSQVLRGQSTDTQYF.

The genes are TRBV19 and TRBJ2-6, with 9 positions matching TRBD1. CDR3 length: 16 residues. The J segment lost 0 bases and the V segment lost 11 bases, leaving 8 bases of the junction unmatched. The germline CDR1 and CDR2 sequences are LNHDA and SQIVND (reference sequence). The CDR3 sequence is CAARDRASSGANVLTF. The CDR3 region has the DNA TGTGCCGCCCGGGACAGGGCCTCCTCTGGGGCCAACGTCCTGACTTTC.

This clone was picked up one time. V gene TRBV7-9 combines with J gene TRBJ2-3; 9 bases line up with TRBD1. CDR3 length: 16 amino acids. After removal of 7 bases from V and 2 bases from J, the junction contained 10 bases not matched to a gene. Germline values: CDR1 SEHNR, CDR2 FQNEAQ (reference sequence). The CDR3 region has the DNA TGTGCCAGCACCTTTGCCGGGACAGGGATCACAGATACGCAGTATTTT. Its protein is CASTFAGTGITDTQYF. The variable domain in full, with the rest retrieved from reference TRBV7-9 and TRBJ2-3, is DTGVSQNPRHKITKRGQNVTFRCDPISEHNRLYWYRQTLGQGPEFLTYFQNEAQLEKSRLLSDRFSAERPKGSFSTLEIQRTEQGDSAMYLCASTFAGTGITDTQYFGPGTRLTVL.

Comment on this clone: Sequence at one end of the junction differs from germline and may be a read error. The CDR3 is CSVRASGGFPIF. The CDR3 nucleotides are TGCAGCGTTCGAGCTAGCGGGGGTTTCCCGATCTTC. V and J are TRBV29-1 and TRBJ2-1; the match to TRBD2 covers 10 bases. Looked up from germline, CDR1 is SQVTM and CDR2 is ANQGSEA. The CDR3 length is 12 residues.